This T cell receptor beta chain was sequenced for a study of cytomegalovirus exposure and HLA in healthy donors. Regarding this clone: Antigen unknown.

Germline CDR1 and CDR2: MNHEY and SVGAGI. The CDR3 is 16 amino acids. V was pared by 0 bases and J by 9 bases, with 6 bases of the junction left unmatched. Study observations and caveats: A later examination showed that TCR association rates differed by HLA locus, with DRB1 most and HLA-C fewest. The only immune exposure information that was available was CMV serostatus.

The PCR ran on 60 Vbeta and 13 Jbeta primers. The method was immunoSEQ multiplex PCR; TCRdb's version includes in-frame clones alone and lacks a portion of them. The data hold some 140,000 clones, with approximately 74% observed a single time. At the time of sampling, donors were nominally healthy, though unrecorded immune exposures were likely. The sequenced sample consisted of PBMCs. The source of this sequence is a man aged 18 to 29 in good health and CMV-seronegative. The chain links TRBV6-5 to TRBJ1-6; 9 positions match TRBD1. In DNA form, the CDR3 reads TGTGCCAGCAGTTACTCGACGGGACAGGGCACTTCACCCCTCCACTTT. It translates to CASSYSTGQGTSPLHF.